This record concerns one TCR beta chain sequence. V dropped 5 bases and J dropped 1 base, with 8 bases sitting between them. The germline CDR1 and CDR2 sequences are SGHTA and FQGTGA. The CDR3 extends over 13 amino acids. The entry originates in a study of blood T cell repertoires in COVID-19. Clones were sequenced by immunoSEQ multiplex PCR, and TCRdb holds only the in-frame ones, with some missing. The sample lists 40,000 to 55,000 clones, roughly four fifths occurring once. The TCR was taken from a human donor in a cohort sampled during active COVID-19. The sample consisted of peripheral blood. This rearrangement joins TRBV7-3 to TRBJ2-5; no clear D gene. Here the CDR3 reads CASSGAAQETQYF. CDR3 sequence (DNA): TGTGCCAGCAGCGGCGCGGCCCAAGAGACCCAGTACTTC.